This T cell receptor beta chain was obtained from a study of response to subunit inactivated influenza vaccine. Whole-study findings and limits: Few additional T cells are recruited per seasonal influenza vaccination, authors suggested.

This clonotype has only a few counts. Its antigen is not identified. This CDR3 contains 13 residues. Per the germline V gene, CDR1 is MNHEY and CDR2 is SVGEGT. The J segment lost 8 bases and the V segment lost 6 bases, leaving 5 bases of the junction unmatched. TCRdb analysed the RT-PCR reads with MiXCR anew, one entry per CDR3 protein. Of around 490,000 distinct CDR3 sequences detected, about 8% appear once; the ten largest clones hold 10% to 15%. The V gene is TRBV6-2 or TRBV6-3, the J gene TRBJ2-4, with TRBD2 matching over 9 bases. This material consisted of PBMCs from blood, taken less than 25 months after vaccination. This TCR was sampled from a man between 50 and 69 years old who received an inactivated influenza vaccine. CDR3 protein: CASRQGGGDIQYF. The CDR3 DNA reads as TGTGCCAGCAGACAGGGCGGGGGGGACATTCAGTACTTC.